This T cell receptor (beta chain) was retrieved from a study of vaccination and CD4 T cells after COVID-19. As for the study in general: Overlapping peptides of the spike proteins of SARS-CoV-2, HCoV-NL63, HCoV-OC43 and HCoV-229E were used for cell stimulation.

V was pared by 0 bases and J by 7 bases, with 2 bases of the junction left unmatched. This CDR3 is 15 amino acids long. Per germline, CDR1 GTSNPN and CDR2 SVGIG (reference sequence). Noted treatment: approximately 10-day PBMC culture with coronavirus spike peptide pools or control peptides (ViraFEST assay). CD4+ T cells that had been cultured provided DNA sequenced with the Oncomine TCR Beta short-read assay. After culture, CD4+ T cells served as the source for genomic DNA extraction. A single record per CDR3 protein comes from TCRdb applying MiXCR to the PCR reads. The sample lists roughly 16,000 distinct CDR3 sequences, around 72% occurring once. For this clonotype: Its cognate antigen is unknown.

The receptor was isolated from a human donor who received a COVID-19 vaccine. The chain has TRBV30 and TRBJ1-6; 11 nucleotides agree with TRBD1. Material: CD4+ T cells from blood, cultured in vitro, obtained after SARS-CoV-2 vaccination. CDR3 DNA: TGTGCCTGGAGTGTGAGGACAGGGGGCAATTCACCCCTCCACTTT. Protein product: CAWSVRTGGNSPLHF. The whole variable domain, filled in from reference TRBV30 and TRBJ1-6, reads SQTIHQWPATLVQPVGSPLSLECTVEGTSNPNLYWYRQAAGRGLQLLFYSVGIGQISSEVPQNLSASRPQDRQFILSSKKLLLSDSGFYLCAWSVRTGGNSPLHFGNGTRLTVT.